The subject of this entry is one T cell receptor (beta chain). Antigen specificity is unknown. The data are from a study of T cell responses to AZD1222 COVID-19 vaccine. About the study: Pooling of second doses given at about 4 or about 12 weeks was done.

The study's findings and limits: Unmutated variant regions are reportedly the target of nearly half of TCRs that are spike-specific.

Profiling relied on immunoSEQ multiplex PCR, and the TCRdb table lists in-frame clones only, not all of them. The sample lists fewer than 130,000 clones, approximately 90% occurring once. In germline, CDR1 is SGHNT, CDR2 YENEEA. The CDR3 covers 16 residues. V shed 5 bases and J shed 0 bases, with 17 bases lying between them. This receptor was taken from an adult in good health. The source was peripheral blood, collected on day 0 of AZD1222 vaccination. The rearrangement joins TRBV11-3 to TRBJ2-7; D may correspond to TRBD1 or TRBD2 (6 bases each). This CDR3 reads CASSPLGGPLSYEQYF. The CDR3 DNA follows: TGTGCCAGCAGCCCCCTCGGGGGCCCGCTCTCCTACGAGCAGTACTTC. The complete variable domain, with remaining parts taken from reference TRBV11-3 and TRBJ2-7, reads EAGVVQSPRYKIIEKKQPVAFWCNPISGHNTLYWYLQNLGQGPELLIRYENEEAVDDSQLPKDRFSAERLKGVDSTLKIQPAELGDSAVYLCASSPLGGPLSYEQYFGPGTRLTVT.